The next 15 T cell receptor beta chains were all read from a single sample in a study of blood T cell repertoires in COVID-19. Clones were read by immunoSEQ multiplex PCR, and TCRdb kept only the in-frame ones, dropping some. The table lists fewer than 200,000 clones, over 75% of them singletons. The sequenced material came from peripheral blood. Receptor source: a man between 60 and 75 years old who had recovered from COVID-19.

The CDR3 protein is CASSRRRGRLRYGYTF. The CDR3 nucleotides are TGTGCCAGCAGCCGAAGGAGGGGGCGGCTAAGGTATGGCTACACCTTC. The chain links TRBV14 to TRBJ1-2; TRBD1 agrees at 7 bases. The CDR3 loop spans 16 amino acids. V lost 4 bases, J lost 5 bases, and 13 bases stayed unmatched. The V gene's germline CDR1 is SGHDN and CDR2 FVKESK.

This clone was recorded only once. The chain joins TRBV7-9 to TRBJ1-2; 9 positions agree with TRBD1. Trimming cost V 5 bases and J 8 bases; bases outside gene matches: 9. This CDR3 has 14 amino acids. The germline V gene has CDR1 SEHNR and CDR2 FQNEAQ (reference sequence). Here the CDR3 DNA reads TGTGCCAGCAGCCCGGTGGACAGGGGAGACGGCTACACCTTC. Its translation: CASSPVDRGDGYTF.

V is TRBV6-5 and J is TRBJ2-3; perhaps TRBD2 as D (7 bases). The CDR3 is 15 amino acids. Trimming shortened V by 4 bases and J by 4 bases, and 15 bases separated the two germline ends. Germline CDR1 and CDR2: MNHEY and SVGAGI. CDR3 residues: CASSSGGQPSDTQYF. The CDR3 DNA reads TGTGCCAGCAGTTCGGGGGGACAACCTTCAGATACGCAGTATTTT.

This clone appeared once. This chain uses TRBV7-9 with TRBJ1-4; TRBD1 matches 8 bases. Per the germline V gene, CDR1 is SEHNR and CDR2 is FQNEAQ (reference sequence). The J segment lost 5 bases and the V segment lost 3 bases, leaving 5 bases of the junction unmatched. The CDR3 has 15 residues. The CDR3 sequence: CASSFARGRNEKLFF. The CDR3 bases are TGTGCCAGCAGCTTTGCCAGGGGGCGGAATGAAAAACTGTTTTTT. The whole variable domain, remainder taken from reference TRBV7-9 and TRBJ1-4, is DTGVSQNPRHKITKRGQNVTFRCDPISEHNRLYWYRQTLGQGPEFLTYFQNEAQLEKSRLLSDRFSAERPKGSFSTLEIQRTEQGDSAMYLCASSFARGRNEKLFFGSGTQLSVL.

The chain carries TRBV12-3 or TRBV12-4 and TRBJ1-2; 7 bases align to TRBD1. The CDR3 extends over 12 amino acids. Losses at the gene ends were 6 bases for V and 7 bases for J; bases not matched to a gene: 5. CDR3 region: CASSNAGGGYTF. DNA for the CDR3: TGTGCCAGCAGCAACGCAGGGGGTGGCTACACCTTC.

The chain uses TRBV21-1 and TRBJ2-1; TRBD1 is the table's D call and was not checked against the DNA. TRBV21-1 is classified as a pseudogene. The CDR3 is made up of 17 amino acids. For the CDR3, the DNA is TGTGCCAGCAGCAAAAAAGGGGAAGGAATGCGTTTTAATGAGCAGTTCTTC. As protein: CASSKKGEGMRFNEQFF.

The chain joins TRBV21-1 to TRBJ2-2; the table calls TRBD2, which could not be checked here. TRBV21-1 is classified as a pseudogene. The length of the CDR3 is 13 residues. CDR3 sequence (DNA): TGTGCTTCATTTCGAGGAAACACCGGGGAGCTGTTTTTT. It yields the protein CASFRGNTGELFF.

The genes are TRBV5-1 and TRBJ2-3, with 10 positions matching TRBD1. Germline V gene sequence: CDR1 SGHRS, CDR2 YFSETQ. This CDR3 has 14 amino acids. Trimming cost V 6 bases and J 4 bases; bases outside gene matches: 5. The CDR3 protein is CASTPTGGADTQYF. CDR3 sequence (DNA): TGCGCCAGCACCCCGACAGGGGGCGCAGATACGCAGTATTTT. Full variable domain (rest looked up from reference TRBV5-1 and TRBJ2-3): KAGVTQTPRYLIKTRGQQVTLSCSPISGHRSVSWYQQTPGQGLQFLFEYFSETQRNKGNFPGRFSGRQFSNSRSEMNVSTLELGDSALYLCASTPTGGADTQYFGPGTRLTVL.

This clone was seen only a few times. The chain recombines TRBV9 with TRBJ1-4, with a possible D match to TRBD1 (6 bases). The CDR3 covers 14 residues. CDR1 and CDR2 (germline): SGDLS, YYNGEE. The V gene lost 0 bases and the J gene lost 8 bases, with 11 bases spanning the gap. The CDR3 spells CASSVGGHLEKLFF. DNA for the CDR3: TGTGCCAGCAGCGTAGGGGGGCACTTAGAAAAACTGTTTTTT.

This chain connects TRBV3-1 (or the pseudogene TRBV3-2) to TRBJ1-6, with a possible D match to TRBD1 (6 bases). The germline gives CDR1 LGHDT, CDR2 YNNKEL (reference sequence). This CDR3 has 15 residues. V was clipped by 5 bases and J by 6 bases, with 14 bases between them. The CDR3 protein is CASSLQGSSNSPLHF. In DNA form, the CDR3 reads TGTGCCAGCAGCTTACAGGGTTCTAGTAATTCACCCCTCCACTTT.

The genes are TRBV7-2 and TRBJ2-3, with 12 positions matching TRBD1. The V gene's germline CDR1 is SGHTA and CDR2 FQGNSA. Trimming removed 6 bases from V and 0 bases from J; junction bases left unmatched: 10. CDR3 length equals 18 residues. CDR3 loop: CASSRGTGGETSTDTQYF. DNA for the CDR3: TGTGCCAGCAGTCGAGGGACAGGGGGCGAGACTAGCACAGATACGCAGTATTTT.

The chain employs TRBV29-1 and TRBJ2-7; weak D call: TRBD1 (6 bases). The CDR3 loop spans 14 amino acids. Per germline, CDR1 SQVTM and CDR2 ANQGSEA. Trimming took off 7 bases at V and 1 base at J, with 17 bases between the two ends. The CDR3 nucleotides are TGCAGCGCTGTGGACAGTCCCATTTCCTACGAGCAGTACTTC. It yields the protein CSAVDSPISYEQYF.

This clone occurred once. The V call is TRBV7-2, the J call TRBJ1-1; D is uncertain. The CDR3 has 15 amino acids. In germline, CDR1 is SGHTA, CDR2 FQGNSA. Between the trimmed V and J ends, which lost 1 base and 0 bases, there was a span of 9 bases. The CDR3 loop reads CASSLVAVMNTEAFF. As DNA, the CDR3 is TGTGCCAGCAGCTTAGTGGCAGTAATGAACACTGAAGCTTTCTTT.

This clone was picked up one time. The chain employs TRBV14 and TRBJ1-1, with a tentative D call TRBD1 (5 bases). Trimming removed 4 bases from V and 6 bases from J, with 15 bases in between. This CDR3 has 14 residues. Per germline, CDR1 SGHDN and CDR2 FVKESK. The DNA for the CDR3 is TGTGCCAGCAGCCCCTTTCCAGGGTGGTCTGAAGCTTTCTTT. Protein sequence: CASSPFPGWSEAFF.

The rearrangement links TRBV7-2 to TRBJ2-3; no definite D call. This CDR3 spans 13 amino acids. Trimming pared 1 base from V and 2 bases from J, leaving 4 bases between. From germline, CDR1 is SGHTA and CDR2 FQGNSA. CDR3 DNA: TGTGCCAGCAGCTTAGTAGACACAGATACGCAGTATTTT. Translation gives CASSLVDTDTQYF. Full variable domain (missing parts from reference TRBV7-2 and TRBJ2-3): GAGVSQSPSNKVTEKGKDVELRCDPISGHTALYWYRQSLGQGLEFLIYFQGNSAPDKSGLPSDRFSAERTGGSVSTLTIQRTQQEDSAVYLCASSLVDTDTQYFGPGTRLTVL.